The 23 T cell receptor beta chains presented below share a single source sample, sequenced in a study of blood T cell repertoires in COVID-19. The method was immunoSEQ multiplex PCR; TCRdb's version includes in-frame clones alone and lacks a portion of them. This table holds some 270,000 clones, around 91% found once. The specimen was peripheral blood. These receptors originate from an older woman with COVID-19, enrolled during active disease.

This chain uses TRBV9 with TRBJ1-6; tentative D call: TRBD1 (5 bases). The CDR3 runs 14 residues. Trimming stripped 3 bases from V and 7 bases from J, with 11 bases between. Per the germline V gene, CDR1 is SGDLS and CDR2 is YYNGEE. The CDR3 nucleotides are TGTGCCAGCAGCGCCTATGGGGGGAATTCACCCCTCCACTTT. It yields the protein CASSAYGGNSPLHF.

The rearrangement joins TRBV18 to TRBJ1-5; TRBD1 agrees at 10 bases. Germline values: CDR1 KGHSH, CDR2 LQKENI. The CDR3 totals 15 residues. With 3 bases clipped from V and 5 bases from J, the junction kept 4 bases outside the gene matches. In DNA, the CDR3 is TGTGCCAGCTCACCGGACAGGGGGGCCCATCAGCCCCAGCATTTT. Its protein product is CASSPDRGAHQPQHF.

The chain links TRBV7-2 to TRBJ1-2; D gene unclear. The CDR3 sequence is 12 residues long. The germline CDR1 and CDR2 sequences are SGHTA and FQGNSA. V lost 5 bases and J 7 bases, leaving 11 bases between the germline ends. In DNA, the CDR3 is TGTGCCAGCAGCCTCGAGGTGGGTGGCTACACCTTC. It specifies CASSLEVGGYTF.

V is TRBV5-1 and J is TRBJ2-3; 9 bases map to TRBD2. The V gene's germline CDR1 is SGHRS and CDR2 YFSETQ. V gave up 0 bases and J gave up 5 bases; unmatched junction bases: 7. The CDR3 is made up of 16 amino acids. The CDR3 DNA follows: TGCGCCAGCAGCTTGGGGCTAGCGGGGTACCAAGATACGCAGTATTTT. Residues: CASSLGLAGYQDTQYF.

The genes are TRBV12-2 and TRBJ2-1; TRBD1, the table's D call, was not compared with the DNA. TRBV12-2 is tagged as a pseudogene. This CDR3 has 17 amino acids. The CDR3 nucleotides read TGTGCAAGTCGCCCCCGGACAGGGACCTTTGGGTACAATGAGCAGTTCTTC. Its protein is CASRPRTGTFGYNEQFF.

The CDR3 spells CASSYPQGLKGYTF. DNA of the CDR3: TGTGCCAGCAGTTACCCCCAGGGGCTGAAGGGCTACACCTTC. The chain couples TRBV6-6 to TRBJ1-2, with D perhaps TRBD1 (6 bases). Germline assignment: CDR1 MNHNY and CDR2 SVGAGI (reference sequence). This CDR3 has 14 amino acids. Between the trimmed V and J ends, which lost 2 bases and 8 bases, there was a span of 15 bases.

As DNA, the CDR3 is TGTGCCAGCAGTTACTCGCCAGCCGGGGGCTATGGCTACACCTTC. This gives the protein CASSYSPAGGYGYTF. The chain joins TRBV6-5 to TRBJ1-2, with a tentative D call TRBD1 (5 bases). Germline values: CDR1 MNHEY, CDR2 SVGAGI. The CDR3 has 15 amino acids. V lost 0 bases to trimming and J lost 4 bases, with 12 bases between them.

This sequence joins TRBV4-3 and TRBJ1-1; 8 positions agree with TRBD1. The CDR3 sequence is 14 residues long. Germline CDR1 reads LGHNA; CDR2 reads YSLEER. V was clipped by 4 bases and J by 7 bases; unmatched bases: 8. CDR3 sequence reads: CASSLNRQGNEAFF. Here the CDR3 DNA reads TGCGCCAGCAGCCTGAACAGACAGGGGAATGAAGCTTTCTTT.

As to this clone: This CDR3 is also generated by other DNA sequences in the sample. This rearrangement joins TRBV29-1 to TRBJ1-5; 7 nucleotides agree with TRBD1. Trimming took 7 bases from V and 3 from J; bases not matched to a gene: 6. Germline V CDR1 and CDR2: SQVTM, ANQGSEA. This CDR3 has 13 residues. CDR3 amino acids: CSASRGVNQPQHF. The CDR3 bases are TGCAGCGCCTCCAGGGGGGTCAATCAGCCCCAGCATTTT.

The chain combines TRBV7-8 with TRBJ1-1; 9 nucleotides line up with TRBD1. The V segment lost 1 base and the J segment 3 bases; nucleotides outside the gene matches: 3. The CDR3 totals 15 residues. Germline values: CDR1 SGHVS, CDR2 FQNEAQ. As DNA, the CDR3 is TGTGCCAGCAGCTTAGAACGGGACAGGGACACTGAAGCTTTCTTT. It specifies CASSLERDRDTEAFF.

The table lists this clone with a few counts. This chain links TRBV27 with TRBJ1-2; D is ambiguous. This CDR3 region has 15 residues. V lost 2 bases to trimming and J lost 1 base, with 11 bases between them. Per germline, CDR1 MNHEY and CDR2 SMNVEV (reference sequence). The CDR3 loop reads CASSLLSSGNYGYTF. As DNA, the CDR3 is TGTGCCAGCAGTTTACTTTCTTCGGGTAACTATGGCTACACCTTC.

The CDR3 spells CASSAGGQGGETQYF. The CDR3 DNA follows: TGTGCCAGCAGCGCGGGGGGACAGGGAGGGGAGACCCAGTACTTC. The chain employs TRBV21-1 and TRBJ2-5; TRBD1 is the table's D call and was not checked against the DNA. TRBV21-1 is reported as a pseudogene. The CDR3 contains 15 residues.

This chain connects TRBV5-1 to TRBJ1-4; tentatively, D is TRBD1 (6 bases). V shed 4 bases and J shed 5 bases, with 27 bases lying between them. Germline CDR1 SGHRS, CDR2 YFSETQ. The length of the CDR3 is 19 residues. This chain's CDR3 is CASSPEGPRGISENEKLFF. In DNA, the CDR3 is TGCGCCAGCAGCCCAGAGGGACCGAGGGGGATTTCCGAGAATGAAAAACTGTTTTTT.

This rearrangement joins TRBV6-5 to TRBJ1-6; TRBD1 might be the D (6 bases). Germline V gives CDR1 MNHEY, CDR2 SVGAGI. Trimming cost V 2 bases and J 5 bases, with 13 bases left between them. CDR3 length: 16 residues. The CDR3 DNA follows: TGTGCCAGCAGTTACACCGGGACACCAAATAATTCACCCCTCCACTTT. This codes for CASSYTGTPNNSPLHF.

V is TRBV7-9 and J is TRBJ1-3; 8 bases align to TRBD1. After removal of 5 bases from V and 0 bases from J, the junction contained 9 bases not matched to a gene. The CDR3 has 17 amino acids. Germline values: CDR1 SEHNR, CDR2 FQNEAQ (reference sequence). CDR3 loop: CASSMTGAPGSGNTIYF. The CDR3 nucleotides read TGTGCCAGCAGCATGACAGGGGCCCCGGGCTCTGGAAACACCATATATTTT.

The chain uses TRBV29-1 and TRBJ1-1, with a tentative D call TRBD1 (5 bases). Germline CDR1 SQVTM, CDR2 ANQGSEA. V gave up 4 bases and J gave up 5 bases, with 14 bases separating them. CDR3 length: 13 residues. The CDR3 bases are TGCAGCGTTGGGCACGGGGGGGGAACTGAAGCTTTCTTT. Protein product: CSVGHGGGTEAFF.

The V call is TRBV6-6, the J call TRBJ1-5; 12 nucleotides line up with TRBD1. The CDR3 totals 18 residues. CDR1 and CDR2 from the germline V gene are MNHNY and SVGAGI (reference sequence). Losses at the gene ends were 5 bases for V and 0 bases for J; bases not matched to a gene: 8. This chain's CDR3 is CASSPGQGAFPSNQPQHF. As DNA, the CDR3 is TGTGCCAGCAGTCCGGGACAGGGGGCCTTCCCTAGCAATCAGCCCCAGCATTTT.

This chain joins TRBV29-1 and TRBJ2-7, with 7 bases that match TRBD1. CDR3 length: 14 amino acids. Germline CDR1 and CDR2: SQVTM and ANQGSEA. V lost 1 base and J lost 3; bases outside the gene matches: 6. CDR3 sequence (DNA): TGCAGCGTTGAAGCTACAGGGGCTGACTACGAGCAGTACTTC. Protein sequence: CSVEATGADYEQYF.

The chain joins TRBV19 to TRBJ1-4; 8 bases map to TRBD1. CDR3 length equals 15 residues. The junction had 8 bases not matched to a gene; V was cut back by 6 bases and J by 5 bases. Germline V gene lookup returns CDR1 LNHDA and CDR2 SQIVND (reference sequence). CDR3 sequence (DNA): TGTGCCAGTAGCCTCGGACAGGGACTAAATGAAAAACTGTTTTTT. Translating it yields CASSLGQGLNEKLFF.

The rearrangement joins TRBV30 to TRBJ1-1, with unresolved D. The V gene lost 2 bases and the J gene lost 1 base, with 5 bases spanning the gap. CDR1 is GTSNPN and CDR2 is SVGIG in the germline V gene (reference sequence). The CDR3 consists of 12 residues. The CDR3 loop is CAWSFQNTEAFF. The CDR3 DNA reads TGTGCCTGGAGTTTTCAGAACACTGAAGCTTTCTTT.

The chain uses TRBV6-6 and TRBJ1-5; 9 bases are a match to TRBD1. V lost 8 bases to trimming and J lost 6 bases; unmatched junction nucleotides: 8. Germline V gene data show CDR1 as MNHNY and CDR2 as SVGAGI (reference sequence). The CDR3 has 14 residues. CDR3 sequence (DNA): TGTGCCAGCGGGGGACAGGGCAAGATTCAGCCCCAGCATTTT. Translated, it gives CASGGQGKIQPQHF.

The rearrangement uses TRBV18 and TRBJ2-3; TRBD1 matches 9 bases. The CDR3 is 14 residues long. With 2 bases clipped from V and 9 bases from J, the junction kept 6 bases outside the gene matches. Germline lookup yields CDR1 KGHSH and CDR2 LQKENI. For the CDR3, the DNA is TGTGCCAGCTCACCAGTAACGACAGGGGGGACGCAGTATTTT. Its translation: CASSPVTTGGTQYF.

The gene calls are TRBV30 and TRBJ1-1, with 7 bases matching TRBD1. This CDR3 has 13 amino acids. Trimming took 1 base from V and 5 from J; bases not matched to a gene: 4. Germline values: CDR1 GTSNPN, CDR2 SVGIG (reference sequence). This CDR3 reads CAWSGVRGTEAFF. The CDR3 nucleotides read TGTGCCTGGAGTGGGGTCAGGGGGACTGAAGCTTTCTTT.